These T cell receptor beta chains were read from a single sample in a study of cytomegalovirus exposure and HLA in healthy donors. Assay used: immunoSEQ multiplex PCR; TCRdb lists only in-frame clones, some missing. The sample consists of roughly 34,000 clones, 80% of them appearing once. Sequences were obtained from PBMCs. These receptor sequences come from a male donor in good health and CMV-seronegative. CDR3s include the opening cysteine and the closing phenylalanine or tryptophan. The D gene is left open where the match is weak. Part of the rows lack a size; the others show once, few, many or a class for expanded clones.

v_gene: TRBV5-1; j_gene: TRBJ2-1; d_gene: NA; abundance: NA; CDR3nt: TGCGGCGAGGTGGGGCACAATGAGCAGTTCTTC; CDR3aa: CGEVGHNEQFF
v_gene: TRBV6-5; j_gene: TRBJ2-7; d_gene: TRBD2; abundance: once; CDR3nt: TGTGCCAGCTCCCTAGCGGGAGACACCTACGAGCAGTACTTC; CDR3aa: CASSLAGDTYEQYF
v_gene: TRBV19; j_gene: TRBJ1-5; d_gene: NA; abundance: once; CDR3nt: TGTGCCAGTACCAATCAGGGGCAGGCGCAGCCCCAGCATTTT; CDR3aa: CASTNQGQAQPQHF
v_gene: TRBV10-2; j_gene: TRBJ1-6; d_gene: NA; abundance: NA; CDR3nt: TGCGCCAGCAGGGAGGATAGCTCCTATAATTCACCCCTCCACTTT; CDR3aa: CASREDSSYNSPLHF
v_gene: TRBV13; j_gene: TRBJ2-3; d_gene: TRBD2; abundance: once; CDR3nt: TGTGCCAGCAGCTCAAATAGCGGGAGTAGCACAGATACGCAGTATTTT; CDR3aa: CASSSNSGSSTDTQYF
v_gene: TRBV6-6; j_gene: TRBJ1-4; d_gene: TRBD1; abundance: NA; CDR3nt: TGTGCCACCCAACCGGGACAGGGCCAAAATGAAAAACTGTTTTTT; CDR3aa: CATQPGQGQNEKLFF
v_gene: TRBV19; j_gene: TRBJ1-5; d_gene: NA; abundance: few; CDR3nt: TGTGCCAGTAGTATCGCCAGGGGCCGGGGTCAGCCCCAGCATTTT; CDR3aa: CASSIARGRGQPQHF
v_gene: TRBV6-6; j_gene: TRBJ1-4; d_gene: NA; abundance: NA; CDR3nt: TGTGCCAGCAGTTACGGCGGGGGGGAAAAACTGTTTTTT; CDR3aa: CASSYGGGEKLFF
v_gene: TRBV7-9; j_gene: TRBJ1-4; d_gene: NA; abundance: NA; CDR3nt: TGTGCCAGCAGCCCAGGGATCACCGTTCAGGAAAAACTGTTTTTT; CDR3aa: CASSPGITVQEKLFF
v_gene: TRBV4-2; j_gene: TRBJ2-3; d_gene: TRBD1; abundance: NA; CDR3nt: TGTGCCACTAAGCCCTTGGACAGGCGAGTTTGGGATACGCAGTATTTT; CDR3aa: CATKPLDRRVWDTQYF
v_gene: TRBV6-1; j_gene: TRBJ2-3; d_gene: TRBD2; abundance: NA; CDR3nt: TGTGCCAGCAGTGAACTAGCGGGAGAAACAGATACGCAGTATTTT; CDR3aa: CASSELAGETDTQYF
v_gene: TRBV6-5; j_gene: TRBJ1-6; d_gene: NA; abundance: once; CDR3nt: TGTGCCAGCAGTTACTCGAGGGCCGCCCCGAATTCACCCCTCCACTTT; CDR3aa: CASSYSRAAPNSPLHF
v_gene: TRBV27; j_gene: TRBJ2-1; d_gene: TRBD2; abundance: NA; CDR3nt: TGTGCCAGCAGTCTAGCGGGTAGCTCCTACAATGAGCAGTTCTTC; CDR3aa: CASSLAGSSYNEQFF
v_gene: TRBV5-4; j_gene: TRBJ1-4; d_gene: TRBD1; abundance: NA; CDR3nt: TGTGCCAGCAGCTTACAGGGGGATGTTGAAAAACTGTTTTTT; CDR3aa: CASSLQGDVEKLFF
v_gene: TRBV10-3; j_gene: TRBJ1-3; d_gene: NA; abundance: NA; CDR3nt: TGTGCCATCAAAGGAGACTACTCTGGAAACACCATATATTTT; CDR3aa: CAIKGDYSGNTIYF
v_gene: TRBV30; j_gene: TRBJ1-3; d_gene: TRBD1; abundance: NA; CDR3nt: TGTGCCTGGAGTCGGGACAGGGGCCCTCGCTCTGGAAACACCATATATTTT; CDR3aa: CAWSRDRGPRSGNTIYF
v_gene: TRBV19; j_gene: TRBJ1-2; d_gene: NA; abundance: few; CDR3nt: TGTGCCAGTAGTATAGTAAACTATGGCTACACCTTC; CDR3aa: CASSIVNYGYTF
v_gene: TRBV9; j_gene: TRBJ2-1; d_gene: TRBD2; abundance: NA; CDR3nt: TGTGCCAGCAGCGTAGCTGTACGGGAGGGAGAGCAGTTCTTC; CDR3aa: CASSVAVREGEQFF
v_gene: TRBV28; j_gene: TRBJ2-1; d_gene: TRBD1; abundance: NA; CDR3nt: TGTGCCAGCAGTCCGGGACAGCCAATATACAATGAGCAGTTCTTC; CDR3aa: CASSPGQPIYNEQFF
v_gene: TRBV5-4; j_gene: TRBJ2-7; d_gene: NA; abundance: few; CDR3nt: TGTGCCAGCAGCCCGGGGATCACTACGGGCGAGCAGTACTTC; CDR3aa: CASSPGITTGEQYF
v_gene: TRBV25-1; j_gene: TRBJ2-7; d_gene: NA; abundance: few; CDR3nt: TGTGCCAGCAGTGGGACAACCTACGAGCAGTACTTC; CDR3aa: CASSGTTYEQYF
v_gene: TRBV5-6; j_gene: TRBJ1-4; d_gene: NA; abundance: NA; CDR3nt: TGTGCCAGCAGCTTGGGGAGTCCATATAATGAAAAACTGTTTTTT; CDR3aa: CASSLGSPYNEKLFF
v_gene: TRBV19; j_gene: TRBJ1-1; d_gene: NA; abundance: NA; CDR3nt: TGTGCCAGTAGTCAGGGGAACACTGAAGCTTTCTTT; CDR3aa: CASSQGNTEAFF
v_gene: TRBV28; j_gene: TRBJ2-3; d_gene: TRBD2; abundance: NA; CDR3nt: TGTGCCAGCAGTTTGGGGACTAGCGGGAGGCTCACAGATACGCAGTATTTT; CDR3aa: CASSLGTSGRLTDTQYF
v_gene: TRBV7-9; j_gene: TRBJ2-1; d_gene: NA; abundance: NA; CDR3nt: TGTGCCAGCAGCCTAAGCGGACCCTCCTACAATGAGCAGTTCTTC; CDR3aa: CASSLSGPSYNEQFF
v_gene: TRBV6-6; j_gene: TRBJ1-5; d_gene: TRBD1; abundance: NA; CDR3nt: TGTGCCAGCAGTTCCCCCCTGGGGCAGGGGGAGCAGCCCCAGCATTTT; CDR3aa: CASSSPLGQGEQPQHF
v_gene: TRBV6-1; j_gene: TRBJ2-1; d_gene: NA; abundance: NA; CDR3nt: TGTGCCAGCTGGCGGAATGAGCAGTTCTTC; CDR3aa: CASWRNEQFF
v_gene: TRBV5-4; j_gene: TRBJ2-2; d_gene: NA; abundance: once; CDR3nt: TGTGCCAGCAGCTTTACAGGCGTCGCGAACACCGGGGAGCTGTTTTTT; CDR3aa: CASSFTGVANTGELFF
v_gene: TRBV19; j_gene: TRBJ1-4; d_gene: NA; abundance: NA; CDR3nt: TGTGCCAGTACCAACGGGGTTAACGAAAAACTGTTTTTT; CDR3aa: CASTNGVNEKLFF
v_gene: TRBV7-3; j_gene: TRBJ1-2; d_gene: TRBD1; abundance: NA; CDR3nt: TGTGCCAGCAGCCCGGGACAGAACTATGGCTACACCTTC; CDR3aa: CASSPGQNYGYTF
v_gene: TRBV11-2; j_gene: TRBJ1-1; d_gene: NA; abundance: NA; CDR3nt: TGTGCCAGCAGCCAAGACAGTGAAGCTTTCTTT; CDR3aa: CASSQDSEAFF
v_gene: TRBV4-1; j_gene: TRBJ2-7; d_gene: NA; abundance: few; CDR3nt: TGCGCCAGCAGCCAAGCGAAGGGGTACGAGCAGTACTTC; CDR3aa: CASSQAKGYEQYF
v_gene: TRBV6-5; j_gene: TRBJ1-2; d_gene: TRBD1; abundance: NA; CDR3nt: TGTGCCAGCAGTTGGGGACAGGGTGCGGGCTACACCTTC; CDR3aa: CASSWGQGAGYTF
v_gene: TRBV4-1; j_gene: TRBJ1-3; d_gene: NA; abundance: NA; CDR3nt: TGCGCCAGCAGCCAAGATGGGACACCAACCTCCGGGAGGGGAAACACCATATATTTT; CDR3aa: CASSQDGTPTSGRGNTIYF
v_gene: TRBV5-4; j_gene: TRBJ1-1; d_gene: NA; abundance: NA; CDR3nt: TGTGCCAGCAGCCCGAACGGGGGATTGAACACTGAAGCTTTCTTT; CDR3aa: CASSPNGGLNTEAFF
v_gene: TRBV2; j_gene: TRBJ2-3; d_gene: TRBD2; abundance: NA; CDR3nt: TGTGCCAGCAGTGTGTATAGCTCGGCGGCTAGCGGGGGGACCACCACAGATACGCAGTATTTT; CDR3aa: CASSVYSSAASGGTTTDTQYF
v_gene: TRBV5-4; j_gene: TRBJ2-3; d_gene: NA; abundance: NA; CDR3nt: TGTGCCAGCAGCTTGGCCCGGGTGGGGGCCACAGATACGCAGTATTTT; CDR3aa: CASSLARVGATDTQYF
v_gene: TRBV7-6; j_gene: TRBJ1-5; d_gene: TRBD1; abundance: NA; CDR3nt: TGTGCCAGCAGCCCAGGGACAGGGGGTAATCAGCCCCAGCATTTT; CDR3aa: CASSPGTGGNQPQHF
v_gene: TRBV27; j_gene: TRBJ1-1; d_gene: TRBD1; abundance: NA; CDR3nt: TGTGCCAGCAGTTTATCCCGGACAGGGGGGTCGGTGAACACTGAAGCTTTCTTT; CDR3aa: CASSLSRTGGSVNTEAFF
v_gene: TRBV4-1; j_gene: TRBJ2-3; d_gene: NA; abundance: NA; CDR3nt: TGCGCCAGCAGCCAAGATGGGACTCGCACAGATACGCAGTATTTT; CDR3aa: CASSQDGTRTDTQYF
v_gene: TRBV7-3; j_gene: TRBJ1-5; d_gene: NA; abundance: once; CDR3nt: TGTGCCAGCAGCTTAAGCGGTGATAGCAATCAGCCCCAGCATTTT; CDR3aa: CASSLSGDSNQPQHF
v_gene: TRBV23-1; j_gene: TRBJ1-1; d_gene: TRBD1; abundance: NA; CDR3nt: TGCGCCAGCAGTCAATTATCGAGGGGGCGCCCCCTGTCCACTGAAGCTTTCTTT; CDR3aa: CASSQLSRGRPLSTEAFF